This T cell receptor (beta chain) was identified in a study of cytomegalovirus exposure and HLA in healthy donors. Study conclusions and caveats: As was reported, the classifier diagnosed cytomegalovirus status with high specificity and sensitivity.

For this clone: Its antigen is currently unknown.

Only in-frame clones appear in the TCRdb table, and some are missing; sequencing was by immunoSEQ multiplex PCR. The table records roughly 67,000 clones, around 93% of them present only once. Losses at the gene ends were 3 bases for V and 1 base for J; bases not matched to a gene: 4. CDR1 and CDR2 from the germline V gene are SGHTA and FQGTGA. The CDR3 runs to 15 residues. The sequence derives from a man younger than 35 in good health and CMV-seronegative. The chain employs TRBV7-3 and TRBJ2-5; 8 bases match TRBD1. The sequenced sample consisted of PBMCs. This CDR3 is CASSLQDRAQETQYF. The CDR3, as DNA: TGTGCCAGCAGCTTGCAGGACAGGGCCCAAGAGACCCAGTACTTC.